This TCR beta chain was recorded in a study of post-analysis software for immune sequencing data. Study-wide background: The disease courses covered relapsing-remitting, secondary progressive and progressive-relapsing multiple sclerosis.

V lost 4 bases to trimming and J lost 5 bases; unmatched junction nucleotides: 7. This CDR3 comprises 15 residues. Unique molecular identifiers were carried by the TCR beta cDNA libraries. Between roughly 1 and 10 million T cells gave rise to some 490,000 cDNA molecules. TCRdb redid the calling of the PCR reads with MiXCR, one entry per CDR3 protein. The sample consists of 750,000 to 900,000 distinct CDR3 sequences, more than 45% of them appearing once. This clonotype has a single count. Antigen: not known. Overall study results and limits: Significantly decreased normalized Chao1 diversity was recorded for multiple sclerosis patients relative to controls. F measure showed strong co-clustering of same-batch samples. Compared with controls, patients had more of roughly 5 TRBV segments, including TRBV5-6, TRBV5-1 and TRBV20-1.

The sequencing sample was made of blood. This receptor was taken from a girl aged 10-17 years with multiple sclerosis. The V and J genes are TRBV12-3 or TRBV12-4 and TRBJ2-5; 10 nucleotides match TRBD1. CDR3 bases: TGTGCCAGCAGTTCCCGGGACAGGGGCGGGGAGACCCAGTACTTC. Translating it yields CASSSRDRGGETQYF.